This T cell receptor beta chain was found in a study of T cell repertoires in ileal Crohn's disease. Notes on the study in general: Clonal expansions were more frequent in active smokers than non-smokers at surgery.

Per sample, around 0.55 micrograms of biopsy DNA were TCRB immunosequenced. Data came from immunoSEQ multiplex PCR; TCRdb stores just in-frame clones and leaves some out. The sample yields about 8,200 clones, under 85% seen once. This clone is categorized as medium-sized (0.01 to 0.1%). Its target is unknown. Per the germline V gene, CDR1 is SGHRS and CDR2 is YFSETQ. J gave up 8 bases and V 0 bases, and 5 bases lay outside the gene matches. This CDR3 contains 15 residues. The sequence was collected from an adult with Crohn's disease. V and J are TRBV5-1 and TRBJ1-4; 9 bases fit TRBD1. Sequencing input: ileal tissue. CDR3 in DNA: TGCGCCAGCAGCTTGGGGACAGGGGCGAGGGAAAAACTGTTTTTT. This sequence encodes CASSLGTGAREKLFF. Based on the CDR3 plus reference TRBV5-1 and TRBJ1-4, the full variable domain is KAGVTQTPRYLIKTRGQQVTLSCSPISGHRSVSWYQQTPGQGLQFLFEYFSETQRNKGNFPGRFSGRQFSNSRSEMNVSTLELGDSALYLCASSLGTGAREKLFFGSGTQLSVL.